The 31 T cell receptor beta chains below come from one sample, sequenced in a study of radiotherapy plus CTLA-4 blockade in lung cancer. Some clones are missing from TCRdb's copy, which holds only in-frame ones; the method was immunoSEQ multiplex PCR. Of about 62,000 clones in the sample, approximately 76% are singletons; the top ten hold about 3.1%. Specimen: peripheral blood, collected from a patient treated with radiotherapy plus ipilimumab. The receptors were sampled from a human donor with non-small cell lung cancer who had a complete response to radiotherapy plus ipilimumab.

The chain couples TRBV4-3 to TRBJ1-2; D remains ambiguous. Germline CDR1 is LGHNA and CDR2 is YSLEER. Trimming shortened V by 0 bases and J by 2 bases, and 10 bases separated the two germline ends. The CDR3 covers 15 residues. The CDR3 loop reads CASSQEIYSNYGYTF. CDR3 in DNA: TGCGCCAGCAGCCAAGAAATCTACAGCAACTATGGCTACACCTTC.

The V and J genes are TRBV2 and TRBJ2-4; 7 bases align to TRBD1. The ends lost 6 bases at V and 2 bases at J; junction bases unmatched: 4. The CDR3 loop spans 14 amino acids. The germline V gene encodes CDR1 SNHLY and CDR2 FYNNEI. CDR3 nucleotide sequence: TGTGCCAGCAGGCCGGGACAGCCCAAAAACATTCAGTACTTC. This encodes CASRPGQPKNIQYF.

This chain connects TRBV13 to TRBJ2-3; 8 bases map to TRBD2. CDR1 is PRHDT, CDR2 FYEKMQ, per germline (reference sequence). This CDR3 has 19 amino acids. V shed 5 bases, J shed 3 bases, and the junction held 19 bases outside the gene matches. The CDR3 DNA sequence: TGTGCCAGCAGCCCATACAAAGACCTGGGACTAGTCGCGACAGATACGCAGTATTTT. It yields the protein CASSPYKDLGLVATDTQYF.

This clone was found a few times. The chain carries TRBV7-6 and TRBJ1-1; 8 bases fit TRBD1. V was pared by 2 bases and J by 4 bases, with 6 bases of the junction left unmatched. The germline gives CDR1 SGHVS, CDR2 FNYEAQ. The CDR3 length is 15 residues. This CDR3 reads CASSLWTGQGTEAFF. The CDR3 region has the DNA TGTGCCAGCAGCTTATGGACAGGGCAGGGCACTGAAGCTTTCTTT.

The chain uses TRBV4-3 and TRBJ1-4, with a weak D call TRBD1 (5 bases). CDR3 length equals 16 residues. Trimming took off 3 bases at V and 0 bases at J, with 11 bases between the two ends. Germline lookup yields CDR1 LGHNA and CDR2 YSLEER. This chain's CDR3 is CASSQGEGATNEKLFF. DNA of the CDR3: TGCGCCAGCAGCCAGGGGGAGGGAGCAACTAATGAAAAACTGTTTTTT.

The table lists this clone with a few counts. The chain combines TRBV6-5 with TRBJ2-3; TRBD1 matches 7 bases. Looked up from germline, CDR1 is MNHEY and CDR2 is SVGAGI. Trimming cost V 5 bases and J 1 base; bases outside gene matches: 6. The CDR3 sequence is 15 residues long. CDR3 coding DNA: TGTGCCAGCAGTACATATACAGGGGGCACAGATACGCAGTATTTT. It specifies CASSTYTGGTDTQYF.

The chain joins TRBV27 to TRBJ2-2; the D gene is possibly TRBD1 (6 bases). CDR3 length: 12 residues. The V end lost 8 bases, the J end lost 4 bases, and 8 bases lay between the germline ends. Germline lookup yields CDR1 MNHEY and CDR2 SMNVEV (reference sequence). The CDR3 is CASGGGTGELFF. CDR3 DNA: TGTGCCAGCGGGGGCGGCACCGGGGAGCTGTTTTTT.

The V call is TRBV5-1, the J call TRBJ2-1; 12 bases align to TRBD2. Germline V gene lookup returns CDR1 SGHRS and CDR2 YFSETQ. This CDR3 comprises 16 residues. Trimming cost V 3 bases and J 1 base; bases outside gene matches: 2. The CDR3 sequence: CASSSGLAGSYNEQFF. The CDR3 region has the DNA TGCGCCAGCAGCTCAGGACTAGCGGGATCCTACAATGAGCAGTTCTTC.

The chain recombines TRBV6-5 with TRBJ1-2; unclear D gene. The CDR3 sequence is 14 residues long. V dropped 10 bases and J dropped 0 bases, with 15 bases sitting between them. The V gene's germline CDR1 is MNHEY and CDR2 SVGAGI. CDR3 sequence reads: CATYTEQTNYGYTF. CDR3 coding DNA: TGTGCCACCTACACGGAGCAGACTAACTATGGCTACACCTTC.

This chain joins TRBV5-1 and TRBJ1-6; no firm D call. The CDR3 has 14 residues. The germline gives CDR1 SGHRS, CDR2 YFSETQ. V lost 4 bases, J lost 5 bases, and 10 bases lay in between. The CDR3 sequence: CASSPWRNNSPLHF. CDR3 nucleotide sequence: TGCGCCAGCAGCCCCTGGAGAAATAATTCACCCCTCCACTTT.

V and J are TRBV6-5 and TRBJ2-7; 8 bases are a match to TRBD1. In germline, CDR1 is MNHEY, CDR2 SVGAGI. The CDR3 spans 13 residues. Trimming took 4 bases from V and 3 from J; bases not matched to a gene: 2. The chain's CDR3 is CASSLQGVYEQYF. As DNA, the CDR3 is TGTGCCAGCAGTTTACAGGGGGTCTACGAGCAGTACTTC.

As regards this clone: Mismatch with germline at one junction end may stem from a read error. The chain is built from TRBV5-4 and TRBJ2-7, with a tentative D call TRBD2 (6 bases). The CDR3 has 17 amino acids. In germline, CDR1 is SGHNT, CDR2 YYREEE (reference sequence). CDR3 sequence (DNA): TGCGCCAGCAGCCAAGATTTAGGCCGGGCAGGGAGGTACGAGCAGTACTTC. Protein: CASSQDLGRAGRYEQYF.

V and J are TRBV28 and TRBJ2-7; 11 positions agree with TRBD2. J was trimmed by 1 base and V by 8 bases; bases with no gene match: 7. The CDR3 is 15 residues long. The V gene's germline CDR1 is MDHEN and CDR2 SYDVKM. In DNA, the CDR3 is TGTGCCAGCTTACCCGGACTAGCGGGTTCCTACGAGCAGTACTTC. Translated, it gives CASLPGLAGSYEQYF.

This clone has just one count. This chain joins TRBV7-6 and TRBJ2-4; 15 bases are shared with TRBD2. Germline V gene lookup returns CDR1 SGHVS and CDR2 FNYEAQ. J lost 7 bases, V lost 5 bases, and 9 bases had no gene match. The CDR3 contains 17 residues. CDR3 protein: CASSAGLAGGPGNIQYF. The CDR3 coding sequence is TGTGCCAGCAGCGCAGGACTAGCGGGAGGGCCGGGGAACATTCAGTACTTC.

This chain uses TRBV7-9 with TRBJ1-4, with a tentative D call TRBD1 (6 bases). This CDR3 comprises 14 residues. Trimming took 5 bases from V and 4 from J, leaving 11 bases between them. Germline lookup yields CDR1 SEHNR and CDR2 FQNEAQ (reference sequence). CDR3 in DNA: TGTGCCAGCAGCCAGGGAGGGGGTAATGAAAAACTGTTTTTT. Translated: CASSQGGGNEKLFF.

V usage is TRBV9 and J usage is TRBJ1-2, with TRBD1 identical over 8 bases. V trimming: 4 bases; J trimming: 5 bases; junction bases outside the gene matches: 16. CDR3 length equals 17 residues. The germline V gene has CDR1 SGDLS and CDR2 YYNGEE. CDR3 in DNA: TGTGCCAGCAGCCCCAACTTCTTTGGACAGGGCGGGTATGGCTACACCTTC. As protein: CASSPNFFGQGGYGYTF.

The chain links TRBV5-1 to TRBJ2-1; 10 positions match TRBD2. The germline CDR1 and CDR2 sequences are SGHRS and YFSETQ. The trim removed 1 base at V and 5 bases at J, leaving 12 bases unmatched. This CDR3 comprises 18 residues. The CDR3, as DNA: TGCGCCAGCAGCTTGACCCTATCCACTAGCGGGAACCACAATGAGCAGTTCTTC. Its protein product is CASSLTLSTSGNHNEQFF.

Notes on this clone: One end of the junction is discordant with germline, which a read error may explain. The chain employs TRBV2 and TRBJ2-1; tentatively, D is TRBD1 (5 bases). Germline V CDR1 and CDR2: SNHLY, FYNNEI. The CDR3 is 11 residues long. As DNA, the CDR3 is TGTGCCAGCAGTGAAGGGTCCAGGGTTCTCTTC. This sequence encodes CASSEGSRVLF.

The V and J genes are TRBV18 and TRBJ1-2; the D gene is possibly TRBD1 (5 bases). Trimming removed 3 bases from V and 5 bases from J, with 10 bases in between. The CDR3 consists of 13 residues. The germline V gene has CDR1 KGHSH and CDR2 LQKENI. The CDR3 nucleotides are TGTGCCAGCTCACCTATGACAGCTTATGGCTACACCTTC. Its protein is CASSPMTAYGYTF.

The V gene is TRBV18, the J gene TRBJ1-4; D may be TRBD1 (6 bases). The V end was cut by 1 base, the J end by 4 bases, with 7 bases between. This CDR3 has 14 amino acids. Germline V CDR1 and CDR2: KGHSH, LQKENI. This CDR3 is CASSPQGDNEKLFF. The CDR3 nucleotides read TGTGCCAGCTCACCACAGGGGGATAATGAAAAACTGTTTTTT.

The count of this clone is one. The chain combines TRBV19 with TRBJ2-7, with a possible D match to TRBD2 (5 bases). Trimming stripped 5 bases from V and 2 bases from J, with 16 bases between. Germline values: CDR1 LNHDA, CDR2 SQIVND (reference sequence). The CDR3 runs 15 residues. CDR3 in amino acids: CASSRTLDPTYEQYF. The DNA for the CDR3 is TGTGCCAGTAGTCGGACTCTAGACCCCACCTACGAGCAGTACTTC. Full variable domain (rest looked up from reference TRBV19 and TRBJ2-7): DGGITQSPKYLFRKEGQNVTLSCEQNLNHDAMYWYRQDPGQGLRLIYYSQIVNDFQKGDIAEGYSVSREKKESFPLTVTSAQKNPTAFYLCASSRTLDPTYEQYFGPGTRLTVT.

This clone has just a few counts. The rearrangement links TRBV7-2 to TRBJ2-3; 7 nucleotides line up with TRBD2. This CDR3 is 14 amino acids long. With 6 bases clipped from V and 6 bases from J, the junction kept 9 bases outside the gene matches. The germline CDR1 and CDR2 sequences are SGHTA and FQGNSA. The CDR3 DNA follows: TGTGCCAGCAGACCGGGACTATCCGCGGATACGCAGTATTTT. Residues: CASRPGLSADTQYF.

The V and J genes are TRBV19 and TRBJ1-5; the D gene is possibly TRBD1 (5 bases). Germline-derived CDR1 and CDR2 are LNHDA and SQIVND (reference sequence). CDR3 size: 14 residues. V was trimmed by 7 bases and J by 2 bases, leaving 12 bases between them. CDR3 sequence (DNA): TGTGCCAGTACATCACAGGTGGGCAATCAGCCCCAGCATTTT. Translating gives CASTSQVGNQPQHF.

This rearrangement joins TRBV19 to TRBJ1-2; 10 nucleotides agree with TRBD1. With V trimmed by 7 bases and J by 4 bases, 9 bases remained unmatched. The CDR3 covers 15 residues. Germline lookup yields CDR1 LNHDA and CDR2 SQIVND (reference sequence). CDR3 nucleotides: TGTGCCAGTAATACTAGACAGGGGGCCTCCTATGGCTACACCTTC. This gives the protein CASNTRQGASYGYTF.

This clone appeared a few times. The chain combines TRBV7-9 with TRBJ2-7; perhaps TRBD2 as D (5 bases). The CDR3 length is 15 residues. Germline lookup yields CDR1 SEHNR and CDR2 FQNEAQ (reference sequence). V was trimmed by 4 bases and J by 2 bases, leaving 15 bases between them. This chain's CDR3 is CASSSRGQNPYEQYF. DNA of the CDR3: TGTGCCAGCAGCTCCCGGGGTCAGAACCCCTACGAGCAGTACTTC. Drawing the rest from reference TRBV7-9 and TRBJ2-7, the complete variable domain is DTGVSQNPRHKITKRGQNVTFRCDPISEHNRLYWYRQTLGQGPEFLTYFQNEAQLEKSRLLSDRFSAERPKGSFSTLEIQRTEQGDSAMYLCASSSRGQNPYEQYFGPGTRLTVT.

The genes are TRBV4-3 and TRBJ1-3; D is unclear. Germline V gene lookup returns CDR1 LGHNA and CDR2 YSLEER. The CDR3 has 17 residues. Trimming pared 1 base from V and 0 bases from J, leaving 13 bases between. Written as DNA, the CDR3 is TGCGCCAGCAGCCAAGCTCGTTTCTCGAGCTCTGGAAACACCATATATTTT. It specifies CASSQARFSSSGNTIYF.

V and J are TRBV10-2 and TRBJ2-3, with D perhaps TRBD1 (6 bases). The CDR3 covers 12 residues. The germline gives CDR1 WSHSY, CDR2 SAAADI. V lost 5 bases, J lost 5 bases, and 8 bases lay in between. The CDR3 DNA reads as TGCGCCAGCAGTTTACAGGGAGATACGCAGTATTTT. It codes for CASSLQGDTQYF.

The V call is TRBV7-8, the J call TRBJ2-3; 7 nucleotides align to TRBD2. Germline V gene lookup returns CDR1 SGHVS and CDR2 FQNEAQ. This CDR3 has 13 residues. Germline trimming cut 6 bases from V and 14 bases from J; bases unmatched to any gene: 14. The CDR3 reads CASRASGDVHSYF. CDR3 in DNA: TGTGCCAGCAGGGCCAGCGGGGACGTCCATTCGTATTTT.

The rearrangement uses TRBV2 and TRBJ2-5; D is undetermined. The CDR3 covers 12 residues. The germline gives CDR1 SNHLY, CDR2 FYNNEI. V was trimmed by 6 bases and J by 11 bases, leaving 16 bases between them. The CDR3 DNA reads as TGTGCCAGCAGCGCCGCCCTAGTCCAGCAGTACTTC. It codes for CASSAALVQQYF.

The chain employs TRBV2 and TRBJ1-5; D remains unclear. Trimming shortened V by 3 bases and J by 2 bases, and 11 bases separated the two germline ends. The length of the CDR3 is 15 residues. Germline CDR1 SNHLY, CDR2 FYNNEI. The CDR3 DNA sequence: TGTGCCAGCAGTGAGCGGGAGGGTGGCAATCAGCCCCAGCATTTT. It codes for CASSEREGGNQPQHF.

The chain couples TRBV25-1 to TRBJ2-2; D is possibly TRBD1 (5 bases). Germline V gene sequence: CDR1 MGHDK, CDR2 SYGVNS. V was shortened by 8 bases and J by 4 bases, with 8 bases between the two germline ends. The CDR3 covers 12 residues. The CDR3 region has the DNA TGTGCCAGCTCACAGGTCACCGGGGAGCTGTTTTTT. Its translation: CASSQVTGELFF.